Each of the 25 T cell receptor beta chains below was sequenced from the same sample in a study of vaccination and CD4 T cells after COVID-19. As to treatment: roughly nine-day PBMC culture with coronavirus spike peptide pools or control peptides (ViraFEST assay). Cultured CD4+ T cell DNA underwent sequencing with the Oncomine TCR Beta short-read assay. TCRdb processed the PCR reads anew with MiXCR; each CDR3 protein has one entry. Here the sample spans some 17,000 distinct CDR3 sequences, 60% being singletons. For these TCRs, the target antigens are not known. The specimen was CD4+ T cells from blood, cultured in vitro. These receptors all come from a human donor who had recovered from COVID-19.

The chain combines TRBV15 with TRBJ2-7; a weak D match, TRBD1 (5 bases). Trimming cost V 8 bases and J 3 bases, with 11 bases left between them. The CDR3 is made up of 12 amino acids. Looked up from germline, CDR1 is LNHNV and CDR2 is YYDKDF (reference sequence). The CDR3, as DNA: TGTGCCACCTCGGACACCTTCTACGAGCAGTACTTC. It specifies CATSDTFYEQYF.

This clonotype was observed a single time. The gene calls are TRBV11-3 and TRBJ1-1; D ambiguous. V was clipped by 3 bases and J by 6 bases, with 5 bases between them. Looked up from germline, CDR1 is SGHNT and CDR2 is YENEEA. The CDR3 is 11 residues long. The DNA of the CDR3 is TGTGCCAGCAGCTTCGGTGCTGAAGCTTTCTTT. Translating gives CASSFGAEAFF.

This chain uses TRBV7-3 with TRBJ2-1, with 9 positions matching TRBD2. V gave up 2 bases and J gave up 8 bases; unmatched junction bases: 13. Germline values: CDR1 SGHTA, CDR2 FQGTGA. The CDR3 totals 17 residues. The CDR3 DNA follows: TGTGCCAGCAGCTTACTGAGGGCTAGCGGGGAGCGGGATGAGCAGTTCTTC. This translates into CASSLLRASGERDEQFF.

As for this clonotype: A much larger clonotype is one base distant, so this may be a read error. The V gene is TRBV18, the J gene TRBJ1-6, with D perhaps matching TRBD1 (5 bases). The CDR3 has 17 residues. The germline CDR1 and CDR2 sequences are KGHSH and LQKENI. In DNA, the CDR3 is TGTGCCAACTCACCAAGGAGTTTGGGGACGTCGGGCTCACCCCTCCACTTT. Encoded protein: CANSPRSLGTSGSPLHF.

The chain couples TRBV7-9 to TRBJ2-1, with 12 bases aligning to TRBD2. The length of the CDR3 is 15 residues. Trimming at V came to 2 bases and at J to 6 bases, leaving 2 bases not matched to a gene. Germline-derived CDR1 and CDR2 are SEHNR and FQNEAQ (reference sequence). The CDR3 bases are TGTGCCAGCAGCTTACTAGCGGGGGGGCGCAATGAGCAGTTCTTC. Translation gives CASSLLAGGRNEQFF.

V usage is TRBV6-2 or TRBV6-3 and J usage is TRBJ1-2; 7 bases are a match to TRBD1. The CDR3 extends over 15 amino acids. The J segment lost 2 bases and the V segment lost 7 bases, leaving 10 bases of the junction unmatched. CDR1 is MNHEY, CDR2 SVGEGT, per germline. The chain's CDR3 is CASNYRGSANYGYTF. The DNA for the CDR3 is TGTGCCAGCAACTACAGGGGTAGCGCCAACTATGGCTACACCTTC.

The chain couples TRBV10-3 to TRBJ2-1, with D unclear. The CDR3 sequence is 13 residues long. CDR1 is ENHRY, CDR2 SYGVKD, per germline. V lost 4 bases and J 7 bases, leaving 11 bases between the germline ends. DNA for the CDR3: TGTGCCATCAGTGGACCCGAGCGAAATGAGCAGTTCTTC. Translating it yields CAISGPERNEQFF.

The chain carries TRBV7-2 and TRBJ2-1; D is undetermined. The ends were cut back, 1 base at V and 10 bases at J, with 11 bases in the middle. Per the germline V gene, CDR1 is SGHTA and CDR2 is FQGNSA. CDR3 size: 13 residues. The CDR3 sequence is CASSLDGRGEQFF. The DNA of the CDR3 is TGTGCCAGCAGCTTAGATGGCAGAGGAGAGCAGTTCTTC. The whole variable domain, filled in from reference TRBV7-2 and TRBJ2-1, reads GAGVSQSPSNKVTEKGKDVELRCDPISGHTALYWYRQSLGQGLEFLIYFQGNSAPDKSGLPSDRFSAERTGGSVSTLTIQRTQQEDSAVYLCASSLDGRGEQFFGPGTRLTVL.

The CDR3 sequence: CASSPRPSAEETQYF. The CDR3 nucleotides are TGTGCCAGCTCACCACGGCCCTCGGCAGAAGAGACCCAGTACTTC. This rearrangement joins TRBV18 to TRBJ2-5, with unresolved D. V was clipped by 1 base and J by 3 bases, with 12 bases between them. CDR3 length equals 15 residues. Per germline, CDR1 KGHSH and CDR2 LQKENI. The variable domain in full, with the rest retrieved from reference TRBV18 and TRBJ2-5, is NAGVMQNPRHLVRRRGQEARLRCSPMKGHSHVYWYRQLPEEGLKFMVYLQKENIIDESGMPKERFSAEFPKEGPSILRIQQVVRGDSAAYFCASSPRPSAEETQYFGPGTRLLVL.

The gene calls are TRBV28 and TRBJ2-7, with TRBD1 matching over 10 bases. This CDR3 is 13 amino acids long. The germline gives CDR1 MDHEN, CDR2 SYDVKM. The V and J ends lost 4 bases and 4 bases, in that order; junction bases with no gene match: 1. In nucleotides, the CDR3 is TGTGCCAGCAGTTGGGGACAGGGGTACGAGCAGTACTTC. This gives the protein CASSWGQGYEQYF.

The chain links TRBV28 to TRBJ1-6, with D possibly matching TRBD1 (5 bases). Trimming took 5 bases from V and 2 from J, leaving 13 bases between them. Germline CDR1 is MDHEN and CDR2 is SYDVKM. CDR3 length: 16 residues. CDR3 DNA sequence: TGTGCCAGCAGTAAACCAGCAGGGCCCTATAATTCACCCCTCCACTTT. Translating it yields CASSKPAGPYNSPLHF.

The chain has TRBV20-1 and TRBJ1-1, with D perhaps matching TRBD1 (5 bases). Trimming removed 5 bases at V and 2 bases at J, with 15 bases between. The CDR3 is 14 residues long. CDR1 is DFQATT, CDR2 SNEGSKA, per germline (reference sequence). Here the CDR3 reads CSAPRRQGNTEAFF. For the CDR3, the DNA is TGCAGTGCTCCGAGGAGGCAGGGCAACACTGAAGCTTTCTTT.

For the CDR3, the DNA is TGTGCCAGTAGTATTTACCCCGGACAGAAGTACTACGAGCAGTACTTC. Amino acid sequence: CASSIYPGQKYYEQYF. J is TRBJ2-7 and V is TRBV19, with a tentative D call TRBD1 (6 bases). V was cut by 3 bases and J by 3 bases, with 18 bases left in between. The length of the CDR3 is 16 residues. Germline CDR1 reads LNHDA; CDR2 reads SQIVND (reference sequence).

This chain connects TRBV5-4 to TRBJ2-5; 8 nucleotides align to TRBD1. This CDR3 comprises 18 residues. The junction had 12 bases not matched to a gene; V was cut back by 1 base and J by 1 base. Germline-derived CDR1 and CDR2 are SGHNT and YYREEE (reference sequence). The CDR3 sequence: CASSLSDGQGARQETQYF. CDR3 bases: TGTGCCAGCAGCTTGTCCGATGGGCAGGGGGCCCGCCAAGAGACCCAGTACTTC.

V and J are TRBV6-2 or TRBV6-3 and TRBJ1-5; no definite D call. The CDR3 runs 17 residues. The V and J ends lost 2 bases and 0 bases respectively, with 14 bases between them. Germline V gene lookup returns CDR1 MNHEY and CDR2 SVGEGT. CDR3 residues: CASSYLAGRDSNQPQHF. Here the CDR3 DNA reads TGTGCCAGCAGTTACCTTGCAGGTCGTGATAGCAATCAGCCCCAGCATTTT.

The CDR3 coding sequence is TGTGCCAGCAGCTTTAGGACTAGCGGGAGCACAGATACGCAGTATTTT. It specifies CASSFRTSGSTDTQYF. The chain combines TRBV7-9 with TRBJ2-3; 11 nucleotides agree with TRBD2. Germline CDR1 is SEHNR and CDR2 is FQNEAQ (reference sequence). V gave up 3 bases and J gave up 0 bases; unmatched junction bases: 2. The CDR3 covers 16 residues.

This chain links TRBV20-1 with TRBJ1-6; tentatively, D is TRBD1 (5 bases). CDR1 is DFQATT and CDR2 is SNEGSKA in the germline V gene (reference sequence). V was shortened by 6 bases and J by 7 bases, with 13 bases between the two germline ends. The CDR3 is 13 amino acids. The DNA of the CDR3 is TGCAGTGCAATCCGGGACGGCAATTCACCCCTCCACTTT. Its translation is CSAIRDGNSPLHF.

J is TRBJ1-6 and V is TRBV12-3 or TRBV12-4; D may be TRBD1 (5 bases). The CDR3 has 14 amino acids. V dropped 5 bases and J dropped 5 bases, with 10 bases sitting between them. In nucleotides, the CDR3 is TGTGCCAGCAGTCCAGGGTACAATAATTCACCCCTCCACTTT. Translation gives CASSPGYNNSPLHF.

The CDR3 is CSARAPVGPLHF. The CDR3 nucleotides are TGCAGTGCTAGAGCGCCGGTAGGACCCCTCCACTTT. The rearrangement uses TRBV20-1 and TRBJ1-6; D is undetermined. The CDR3 is 12 amino acids. The V gene lost 1 base and the J gene lost 12 bases, with 10 bases spanning the gap. CDR1 is DFQATT and CDR2 is SNEGSKA in the germline V gene (reference sequence).

The rearrangement joins TRBV6-1 to TRBJ1-1; unclear D gene. From germline, CDR1 is MNHNS and CDR2 SASEGT. Trimming stripped 2 bases from V and 11 bases from J, with 9 bases between. This CDR3 comprises 11 residues. Here the CDR3 reads CASSEKGRAFF. The CDR3 nucleotides are TGTGCCAGCAGTGAAAAGGGCAGGGCTTTCTTT.

The V gene is TRBV6-4, the J gene TRBJ2-3, with D possibly being TRBD1 or TRBD2 (6 bases each). The ends were cut back, 7 bases at V and 4 bases at J, with 18 bases in the middle. The CDR3 runs 15 residues. The germline CDR1 and CDR2 sequences are MRHNA and SNTAGT. The CDR3 reads CASKKQAGGPDTQYF. CDR3 coding DNA: TGTGCCAGCAAAAAACAGGCTGGGGGGCCAGATACGCAGTATTTT.

The chain couples TRBV11-2 to TRBJ2-5; no firm D call. Between the trimmed V and J ends, which lost 5 bases and 3 bases, there was a span of 10 bases. The length of the CDR3 is 13 residues. In germline, CDR1 is SGHAT, CDR2 FQNNGV. Written as DNA, the CDR3 is TGTGCCAGCAGCCGACTTATCGAAGAGACCCAGTACTTC. Translation: CASSRLIEETQYF. The whole variable domain, filled in from reference TRBV11-2 and TRBJ2-5, reads EAGVAQSPRYKIIEKRQSVAFWCNPISGHATLYWYQQILGQGPKLLIQFQNNGVVDDSQLPKDRFSAERLKGVDSTLKIQPAKLEDSAVYLCASSRLIEETQYFGPGTRLLVL.

There are a few counts of this clonotype. The rearrangement joins TRBV7-9 to TRBJ2-3; D uncertain. This CDR3 contains 17 residues. Germline lookup yields CDR1 SEHNR and CDR2 FQNEAQ (reference sequence). Trimming pared 4 bases from V and 0 bases from J, leaving 17 bases between. The CDR3 DNA follows: TGTGCCAGCAGCTCCTCCGGGTTGGGTGCTAGCACAGATACGCAGTATTTT. This gives the protein CASSSSGLGASTDTQYF.

J is TRBJ1-2 and V is TRBV11-2, with a possible D match to TRBD1 (6 bases). Germline V gene data show CDR1 as SGHAT and CDR2 as FQNNGV. The V gene lost 6 bases and the J gene lost 7 bases, with 24 bases spanning the gap. The CDR3 totals 16 residues. CDR3 nucleotide sequence: TGTGCCAGCAGAAAAATGCAGGGGCGCCCATTATCTGGCTACACCTTC. Translated: CASRKMQGRPLSGYTF.

This clonotype was detected only a few times. The rearrangement links TRBV6-1 to TRBJ1-1; 8 bases line up with TRBD1. Germline values: CDR1 MNHNS, CDR2 SASEGT. The CDR3 covers 16 residues. The ends lost 6 bases at V and 0 bases at J; junction bases unmatched: 9. This CDR3 is CASSIGTGLMNTEAFF. The CDR3 nucleotides read TGTGCCAGCAGCATCGGGACAGGCCTCATGAACACTGAAGCTTTCTTT.